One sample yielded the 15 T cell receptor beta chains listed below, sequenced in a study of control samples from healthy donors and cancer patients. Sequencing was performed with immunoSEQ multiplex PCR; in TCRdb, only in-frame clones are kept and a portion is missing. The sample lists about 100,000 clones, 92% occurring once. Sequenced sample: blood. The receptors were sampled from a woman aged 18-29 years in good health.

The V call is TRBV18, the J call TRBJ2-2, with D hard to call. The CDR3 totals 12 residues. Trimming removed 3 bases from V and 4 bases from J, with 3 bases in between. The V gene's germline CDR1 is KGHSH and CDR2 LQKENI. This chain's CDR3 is CASSPVTGELFF. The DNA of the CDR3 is TGTGCCAGCTCACCGGTCACCGGGGAGCTGTTTTTT.

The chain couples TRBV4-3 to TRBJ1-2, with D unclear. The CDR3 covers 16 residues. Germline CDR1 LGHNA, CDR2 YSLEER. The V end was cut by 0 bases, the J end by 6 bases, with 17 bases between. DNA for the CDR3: TGCGCCAGCAGCCAAGATTGGACGGCCCGCAAAGATGGCTACACCTTC. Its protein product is CASSQDWTARKDGYTF.

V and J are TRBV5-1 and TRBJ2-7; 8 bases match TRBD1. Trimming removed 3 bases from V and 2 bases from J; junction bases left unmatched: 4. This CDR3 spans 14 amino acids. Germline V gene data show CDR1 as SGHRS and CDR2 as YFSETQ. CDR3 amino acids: CASSSSTGAYEQYF. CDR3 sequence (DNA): TGCGCCAGCAGCTCCTCGACAGGGGCCTACGAGCAGTACTTC. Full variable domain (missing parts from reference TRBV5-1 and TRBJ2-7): KAGVTQTPRYLIKTRGQQVTLSCSPISGHRSVSWYQQTPGQGLQFLFEYFSETQRNKGNFPGRFSGRQFSNSRSEMNVSTLELGDSALYLCASSSSTGAYEQYFGPGTRLTVT.

CDR3 in amino acids: CASREHKPGEKLFF. CDR3 nucleotide sequence: TGTGCCAGCAGGGAACACAAACCGGGGGAAAAACTGTTTTTT. The chain couples TRBV28 to TRBJ1-4, with D unclear. V was clipped by 6 bases and J by 8 bases, with 16 bases between them. CDR1 and CDR2 (germline): MDHEN, SYDVKM. The CDR3 is made up of 14 amino acids.

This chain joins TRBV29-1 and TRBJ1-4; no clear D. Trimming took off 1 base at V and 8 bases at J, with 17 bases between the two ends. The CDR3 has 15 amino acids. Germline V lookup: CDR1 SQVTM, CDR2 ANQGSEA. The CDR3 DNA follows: TGCAGCGTTGAAGTTGTAGGGTCGATGACGGAAAAACTGTTTTTT. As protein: CSVEVVGSMTEKLFF.

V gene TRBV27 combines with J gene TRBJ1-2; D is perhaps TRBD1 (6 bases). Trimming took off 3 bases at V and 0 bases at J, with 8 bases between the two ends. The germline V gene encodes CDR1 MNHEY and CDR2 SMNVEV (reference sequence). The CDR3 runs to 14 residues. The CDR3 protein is CASSFQGTNYGYTF. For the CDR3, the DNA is TGTGCCAGCAGTTTCCAGGGGACTAACTATGGCTACACCTTC.

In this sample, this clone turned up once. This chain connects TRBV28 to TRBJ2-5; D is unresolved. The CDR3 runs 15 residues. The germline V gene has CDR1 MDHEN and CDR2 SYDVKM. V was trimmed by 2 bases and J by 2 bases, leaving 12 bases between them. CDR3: CASSLAVGWQETQYF. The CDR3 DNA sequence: TGTGCCAGCAGTTTAGCGGTGGGGTGGCAAGAGACCCAGTACTTC.

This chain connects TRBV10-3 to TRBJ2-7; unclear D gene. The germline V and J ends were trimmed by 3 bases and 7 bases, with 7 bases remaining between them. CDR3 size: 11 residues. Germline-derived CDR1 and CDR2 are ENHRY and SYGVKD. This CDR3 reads CAISELREQYF. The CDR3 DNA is TGTGCCATCAGTGAACTAAGGGAGCAGTACTTC.

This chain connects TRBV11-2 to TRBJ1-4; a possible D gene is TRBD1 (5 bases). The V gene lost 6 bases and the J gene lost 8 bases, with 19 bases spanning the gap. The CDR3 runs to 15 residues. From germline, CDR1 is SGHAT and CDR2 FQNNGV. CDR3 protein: CASRPTVRTYEKLFF. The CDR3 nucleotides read TGTGCCAGCAGACCGACAGTCCGGACCTACGAAAAACTGTTTTTT.

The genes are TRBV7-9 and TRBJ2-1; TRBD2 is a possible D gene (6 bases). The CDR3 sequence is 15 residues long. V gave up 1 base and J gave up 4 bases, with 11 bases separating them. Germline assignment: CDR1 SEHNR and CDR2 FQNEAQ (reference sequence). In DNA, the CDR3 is TGTGCCAGCAGCTTAGTGCGGGAAAGATACAATGAGCAGTTCTTC. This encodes CASSLVRERYNEQFF. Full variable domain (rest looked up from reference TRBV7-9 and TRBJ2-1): DTGVSQNPRHKITKRGQNVTFRCDPISEHNRLYWYRQTLGQGPEFLTYFQNEAQLEKSRLLSDRFSAERPKGSFSTLEIQRTEQGDSAMYLCASSLVRERYNEQFFGPGTRLTVL.

The CDR3 DNA sequence: TGTGCCAGCAGCGTATTGGAGGCCCCAAGGGCGAGAGAGCAGTTCTTC. The encoded protein is CASSVLEAPRAREQFF. V is TRBV9 and J is TRBJ2-1, with D tentatively TRBD2 (5 bases). Germline assignment: CDR1 SGDLS and CDR2 YYNGEE. This CDR3 region has 16 residues. Between the trimmed V and J ends, which lost 1 base and 10 bases, there was a span of 21 bases.

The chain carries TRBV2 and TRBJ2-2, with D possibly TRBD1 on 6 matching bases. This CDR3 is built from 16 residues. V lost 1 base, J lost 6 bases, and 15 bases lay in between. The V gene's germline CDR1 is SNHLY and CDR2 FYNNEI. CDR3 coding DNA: TGTGCCAGCAGTGAAGGGGGGCGACGTAACGCCGGGGAGCTGTTTTTT. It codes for CASSEGGRRNAGELFF. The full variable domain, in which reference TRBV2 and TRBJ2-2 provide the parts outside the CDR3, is EPEVTQTPSHQVTQMGQEVILRCVPISNHLYFYWYRQILGQKVEFLVSFYNNEISEKSEIFDDQFSVERPDGSNFTLKIRSTKLEDSAMYFCASSEGGRRNAGELFFGEGSRLTVL.

For the CDR3, the DNA is TGTGCCAGCTCACCAGAGCGGGGCGTTGGTGAAAAACTGTTTTTT. Translating gives CASSPERGVGEKLFF. The chain joins TRBV18 to TRBJ1-4; tentative D call: TRBD1 (5 bases). With 2 bases removed from V and 7 bases from J, the gap between germline ends came to 14 bases. The CDR3 has 15 amino acids. Germline CDR1 is KGHSH and CDR2 is LQKENI.

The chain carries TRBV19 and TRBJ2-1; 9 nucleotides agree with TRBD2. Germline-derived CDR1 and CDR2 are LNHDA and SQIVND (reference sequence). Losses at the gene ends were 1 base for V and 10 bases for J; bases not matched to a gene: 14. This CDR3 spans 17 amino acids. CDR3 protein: CASSIGLAGSSRQEQFF. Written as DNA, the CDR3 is TGTGCCAGTAGTATAGGGCTAGCGGGAAGTTCCCGGCAGGAGCAGTTCTTC.

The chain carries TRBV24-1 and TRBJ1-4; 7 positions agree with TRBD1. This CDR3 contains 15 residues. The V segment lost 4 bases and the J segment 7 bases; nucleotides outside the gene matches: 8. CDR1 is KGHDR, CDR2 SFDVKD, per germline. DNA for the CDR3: TGTGCCACCAGTGAACCAACAGGGGATGGTGAAAAACTGTTTTTT. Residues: CATSEPTGDGEKLFF.